These T cell receptor beta chains were read from a single sample in a study of OX40 agonist ivuxolimab in advanced cancers. Profiling relied on immunoSEQ multiplex PCR, and the TCRdb table lists in-frame clones only, not all of them. The repertoire consists of 40,000 to 55,000 clones, with over 75% occurring once and the leading ten covering 3% to 4%. Source: CD4+ or CD8+ T cells sorted from blood, taken in a trial of the OX40 agonist ivuxolimab. The receptors here all came from an adult with an advanced solid tumor such as melanoma, head and neck, liver or kidney cancer. Each CDR3 is given with its conserved first and last residue. A D gene is named only where the DNA matches it firmly. Clone size, where shown, is once, few, many, or a class for clones that have expanded.

-	-	TRBV7-2	TRBJ2-5	CASSLTARRETQYF	TGTGCCAGCAGCTTAACCGCCCGGCGGGAGACCCAGTACTTC
-	-	TRBV28	TRBJ1-2	CAAELRGSGYTF	TGTGCCGCAGAGTTAAGGGGGAGTGGCTACACCTTC
-	-	TRBV7-9	TRBJ1-3	CASSFGTTGNTIYF	TGTGCCAGCAGCTTTGGGACAACTGGAAACACCATATATTTT
-	-	TRBV7-9	TRBJ1-1	CASSRSSGEAEAFF	TGTGCCAGCAGCCGAAGCAGCGGGGAAGCCGAAGCTTTCTTT
-	-	TRBV19	TRBJ2-7	CASSIGQGSYEQYF	TGTGCCAGTAGTATAGGGCAGGGAAGCTACGAGCAGTACTTC
-	-	TRBV7-2	TRBJ1-2	CASSLIVSRGYTF	TGTGCCAGCAGCTTAATCGTGAGTCGGGGCTACACCTTC
TRBD1	-	TRBV25-1	TRBJ1-1	CASSETGGNTEAFF	TGTGCCAGCAGTGAGACAGGGGGAAACACTGAAGCTTTCTTT
-	-	TRBV6-5	TRBJ2-4	CASSLQGAKNIQYF	TGTGCCAGCAGTCTCCAGGGAGCCAAAAACATTCAGTACTTC
-	-	TRBV6-1	TRBJ2-3	CASSEGAGTDTQYF	TGTGCCAGCAGTGAAGGAGCTGGCACAGATACGCAGTATTTT
-	-	TRBV19	TRBJ2-7	CASSPGGIYEQYF	TGTGCCAGTAGCCCCGGAGGGATTTACGAGCAGTACTTC
-	-	TRBV5-6	TRBJ2-7	CASSLTGEFSYEQYF	TGTGCCAGCAGCTTGACGGGGGAGTTCTCCTACGAGCAGTACTTC
TRBD1	-	TRBV30	TRBJ2-1	CAWSSGTASYNEQFF	TGTGCCTGGAGTTCCGGGACAGCCTCCTACAATGAGCAGTTCTTC
-	once	TRBV5-4	TRBJ2-4	CASSLIGYGSYKNIQYF	TGTGCCAGCAGCTTGATCGGTTATGGGAGCTACAAAAACATTCAGTACTTC
TRBD2	-	TRBV6-6	TRBJ2-1	CASSSRTSGTYNEQFF	TGTGCCAGTAGTTCCCGGACTAGCGGGACCTACAATGAGCAGTTCTTC
-	once	TRBV30	TRBJ2-7	CAWSVPRAEQYF	TGTGCCTGGAGTGTGCCTAGGGCCGAGCAGTACTTC
-	-	TRBV27	TRBJ2-2	CASIRGANTGELFF	TGTGCCAGCATACGAGGGGCGAACACCGGGGAGCTGTTTTTT
TRBD2	few	TRBV6-4	TRBJ2-1	CASSASGRDYNEQFF	TGTGCCAGCAGTGCCAGCGGGAGGGACTACAATGAGCAGTTCTTC
TRBD1	-	TRBV19	TRBJ2-7	CASSIGRQGIYEQYF	TGTGCCAGTAGTATCGGTCGACAGGGAATCTACGAGCAGTACTTC
-	-	TRBV11-3	TRBJ1-6	CASSLEGSHNSPLHF	TGTGCCAGCAGCTTAGAGGGGAGTCATAATTCACCCCTCCACTTT
-	-	TRBV28	TRBJ1-2	CASSRPGTVYGYTF	TGTGCCAGCAGTCGTCCCGGGACCGTCTATGGCTACACCTTC
-	-	TRBV6-5	TRBJ1-1	CASRPGRMNTEAFF	TGTGCCAGCAGACCGGGACGTATGAACACTGAAGCTTTCTTT
TRBD2	-	TRBV6-1	TRBJ2-3	CASSDPSGVTDTQYF	TGTGCCAGCAGTGACCCTAGCGGGGTCACAGATACGCAGTATTTT
-	-	TRBV5-1	TRBJ2-5	CASSLGRSQETQYF	TGCGCCAGCAGCTTGGGACGGTCCCAAGAGACCCAGTACTTC
-	-	TRBV7-2	TRBJ1-1	CASSFSNTEAFF	TGTGCCAGCAGCTTCTCCAACACTGAAGCTTTCTTT
-	-	TRBV4-1	TRBJ1-4	CASSARDEKLFF	TGCGCCAGCTCCGCACGGGATGAAAAACTGTTTTTT
TRBD1	-	TRBV5-4	TRBJ2-7	CASSLRDRGPSEQYF	TGTGCCAGCAGCTTAAGGGACAGGGGGCCCAGCGAGCAGTACTTC
-	-	TRBV6-6	TRBJ2-7	CASSLGGEQYF	TGTGCCAGCAGCCTAGGGGGCGAGCAGTACTTC
-	-	TRBV7-8	TRBJ1-4	CASTPPPHSGLISNEKLFF	TGTGCCAGCACCCCGCCCCCACACAGCGGCTTAATTAGTAATGAAAAACTGTTTTTT
TRBD1	-	TRBV2	TRBJ2-7	CASRNDPQGQWAYEQYF	TGTGCCAGCAGAAACGACCCACAGGGGCAATGGGCCTACGAGCAGTACTTC
TRBD1	-	TRBV19	TRBJ1-5	CASSRTGGAGNQPQHF	TGTGCCAGTAGTCGGACAGGGGGCGCAGGGAATCAGCCCCAGCATTTT
TRBD2	-	TRBV5-6	TRBJ2-2	CASSFASGQNTGELFF	TGTGCCAGCAGCTTCGCTAGCGGCCAGAACACCGGGGAGCTGTTTTTT
TRBD1	-	TRBV7-2	TRBJ1-1	CANSGYRGANTEAFF	TGTGCCAACAGCGGGTACAGGGGGGCGAACACTGAAGCTTTCTTT
TRBD1	-	TRBV2	TRBJ2-4	CASRPPDRGGKNIQYF	TGTGCCAGCAGACCCCCGGACAGGGGAGGAAAAAACATTCAGTACTTC
-	-	TRBV21-1	TRBJ1-1	CASSEDRDNTEAFF	TGTGCCAGCAGCGAGGACAGGGACAACACTGAAGCTTTCTTT
-	-	TRBV27	TRBJ1-5	CASSQDARWSNQPQHF	TGTGCCAGCAGTCAGGACGCCCGATGGAGCAATCAGCCCCAGCATTTT
-	-	TRBV6-5	TRBJ2-1	CASSYGGSVLEQFF	TGTGCCAGCAGTTATGGGGGCTCGGTCTTAGAGCAGTTCTTC
-	-	TRBV28	TRBJ1-2	CASRLGGSRENYGYTF	TGTGCCAGCAGACTTGGGGGTTCTCGGGAGAACTATGGCTACACCTTC
-	-	TRBV27	TRBJ1-6	CASRVPGEISPLHF	TGTGCCAGCAGGGTTCCCGGGGAGATTTCACCCCTCCACTTT
TRBD1	-	TRBV23-1	TRBJ1-2	CASSQSEGQVMSYGYTF	TGCGCCAGCAGTCAATCCGAGGGACAGGTAATGTCCTACGGCTACACCTTC
-	-	TRBV28	TRBJ2-7	CASSSFPYEQYF	TGTGCCAGCAGTTCTTTTCCGTACGAGCAGTACTTC
TRBD1	-	TRBV6-1	TRBJ1-1	CASSSSTGGTEAFF	TGTGCCAGCAGTTCGTCGACAGGGGGCACTGAAGCTTTCTTT
-	-	TRBV6-5	TRBJ1-1	CASSYQPTTEAFF	TGTGCCAGCAGTTACCAACCAACAACTGAAGCTTTCTTT